A selection of T cell receptor beta chains follows, all from one sample in a study of regulatory T cells in long-lasting Graves disease. TCRdb re-derived calls from the multiplex PCR reads in MiXCR, one entry per CDR3 protein. The profile covers some 320,000 distinct CDR3 sequences, with 15% to 20% appearing a single time and about 36% taken by the ten largest. Sequencing was performed on peripheral blood mononuclear cells (PBMCs), taken at new diagnosis, from a patient treated with antithyroid drugs. The source of these receptors is a female donor with Graves disease. CDR3s include the opening cysteine and the closing phenylalanine or tryptophan. The D gene is left open where the match is weak. A row's size may be missing; if present it is once, few, many or a size class.

>TRBV28|TRBJ1-1|12|many|TRBD1
TGTGCCAGCAGGCCAGGCGACAGGGTAGCTTTCTTT
CASRPGDRVAFF
>TRBV2|TRBJ2-7|14|many|-
TGTGCCAGCAGTGAACAGGGTTTCTCCTACGAGCAGTACTTC
CASSEQGFSYEQYF
>TRBV10-3|TRBJ2-5|16|many|-
TGTGCCATCAGTGACTCTGAGGGAGGGGGCGCAGAGACCCAGTACTTC
CAISDSEGGGAETQYF
>TRBV6-8|TRBJ1-4|18|-|-
TGTGCCGGCAGACACCCCCGGGGCGCCGCTGGTACTAATGAAAAACTGTTTTTT
CAGRHPRGAAGTNEKLFF
>TRBV9|TRBJ2-7|15|many|-
TGTGCCAGCAGCCCATCCCGGGATTTCTCCTACGAGCAGTACTTC
CASSPSRDFSYEQYF
>TRBV12-3/TRBV12-4|TRBJ1-3|17|many|-
TGTGCCAGCAGCTATGGCGGCGGGCAGTCCTCTGGAAACACCATATATTTT
CASSYGGGQSSGNTIYF
>TRBV6-5|TRBJ2-7|15|-|-
TGTGCCAGCAGTTACTCTCGGGAGAGGGCCTACGAGCAGTACTTC
CASSYSRERAYEQYF
>TRBV4-1|TRBJ1-1|15|-|TRBD1
TGCGCCAGCAGTAAAGGAGTGACAGGGAGGACTGAAGCTTTCTTT
CASSKGVTGRTEAFF
>TRBV30|TRBJ2-7|18|many|TRBD1
TGTGCCTGGACTCCGAGAAGGGGGACAGGGACTATCTCCTACGAGCAGTACTTC
CAWTPRRGTGTISYEQYF
>TRBV6-1|TRBJ2-2|17|many|TRBD2
TGTGCCAGCAGTGAAAACGGTAGCGGGAGTGGGCCCGGGGAGCTGTTTTTT
CASSENGSGSGPGELFF
>TRBV10-3|TRBJ2-5|15|-|TRBD1
TGTGCCATCAGGAGGGGACAGTCCCCCCAAGAGACCCAGTACTTC
CAIRRGQSPQETQYF
>TRBV27|TRBJ2-1|15|many|-
TGTGCCAGCAGTCTGATGATCGGACAGATAAATGAGCAGTTCTTC
CASSLMIGQINEQFF